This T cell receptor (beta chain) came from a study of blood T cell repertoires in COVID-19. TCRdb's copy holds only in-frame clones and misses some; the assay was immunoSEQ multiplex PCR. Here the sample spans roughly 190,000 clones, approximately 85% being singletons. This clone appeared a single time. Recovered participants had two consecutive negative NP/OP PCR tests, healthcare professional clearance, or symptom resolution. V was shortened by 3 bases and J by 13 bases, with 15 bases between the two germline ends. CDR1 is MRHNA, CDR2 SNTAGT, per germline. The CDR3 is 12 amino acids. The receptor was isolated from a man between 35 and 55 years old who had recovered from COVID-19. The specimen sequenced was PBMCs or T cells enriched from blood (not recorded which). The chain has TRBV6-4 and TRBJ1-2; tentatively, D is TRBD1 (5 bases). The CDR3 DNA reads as TGTGCCAGCAGTGATTTCGGGGGACTTCTCACCTTC. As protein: CASSDFGGLLTF.